The TCR beta chain described here comes from a study of Ad26.COV2.S vaccination and SARS-CoV-2 variants (dated by TCRdb to about 2021). About the investigation overall: Vaccine-arm donors were drawn from COV1001, a multicentre, randomized, double-blind, placebo-controlled phase I-IIa trial of Ad26.COV2.S in healthy adults. Ad26.COV2.S was given intramuscularly at 5x10^10 or 1x10^11 viral particles, as a single shot or as two shots 56 days apart. The specificity and breadth of SARS-CoV-2-reactive T cell receptors after Ad26.COV2.S vaccination were assessed by TCRbeta repertoire sequencing. A total of approximately 30 samples were included in the TCR-sequenced set, comprising some 20 Ad26.COV2.S vaccine recipients, 5 placebo recipients and 8 SARS-CoV-2 convalescent individuals. Trial participants were randomized into five groups of five, in which low-dose or high-dose Ad26.COV2.S was given once or twice, or placebo was given on both occasions. Throughout the experiments and outcome assessment, investigators stayed blinded to trial group allocation.

Summary of the overall study and its limitations: Compared with placebo recipients, Ad26.COV2.S recipients showed higher spike-specific TCR breadth (P = 0.0014). The authors noted that total T cell responses may have been underestimated by the TCR breadth and depth analyses. Substantial breadth of spike-specific CD8+ and CD4+ T cell responses was reported after vaccination. The study lacked the statistical power to compare responses across vaccine doses or regimens. Vaccine and placebo recipients had similar non-spike TCR breadth, a finding consistent with the vaccine containing only spike.

In light of the paper, this sample's treatment or condition label describes: roughly 20 received Ad26.COV2.S at low or high dose, single or two shots; 5 received placebo; per-sample allocation not given. Repertoires of vaccine and placebo recipients were sequenced from samples taken on day 63 after the first injection. Cohort 1b enrolled 25 adults aged 18-55 years at a single site in Boston, USA, between 29 July and 7 August 2020. Ad26.COV2.S consisted of a replication-incompetent adenovirus type 26 vector by which a prefusion-stabilized SARS-CoV-2 spike protein from the original Wuhan strain was expressed. The immunoSEQ Assay was used to sequence TCRbeta CDR3 regions. After extraction, genomic DNA underwent amplification by bias-controlled multiplex PCR, followed by high-throughput sequencing. The authors' pipeline ran thus. To quantify the absolute abundance of each unique TCRbeta CDR3 region, sequences were collapsed and filtered. T cell fraction was estimated by normalizing TCRbeta template counts to usable DNA, with usable DNA measured through amplification of reference genes found in all nucleated cells. Repertoire TCRs were annotated as SARS-CoV-2-specific when V gene, CDR3 amino acid sequence and J gene were exactly matched to a known reactive TCR set. The reference SARS-CoV-2 TCR set was obtained from MIRA and was filtered for enrichment in COVID-19-positive ImmuneCODE repertoires, whereby public or cross-reactive TCRs were removed. Using the MIRA antigens, annotated TCRs were further analysed by specific ORF or by position within an ORF. Depth was the summed frequency of annotated unique rearrangements, while breadth was defined as annotated unique rearrangements over total unique productive rearrangements. Two-sided Wilcoxon rank-sum tests were used to compare TCR breadth between groups. TCRdb mirrors the immuneACCESS table, restricted to in-frame sequences. Some clones are absent from its copies; in checked studies, under half trace to an unresolved V gene, and the reason for the others is unknown. That table gives V, J and clone size, and the DNA gave D and trimming. In this sample the table shows approximately 400,000 clones, around 84% of which occur a single time. The ten largest clones add up to 3.3% of the sample.

Sequences SGHDT (CDR1) and YYEEEE (CDR2) are obtained from the germline V gene. The junction shows trimming of 3 bases on V and 0 bases on J, plus 13 bases between the germline ends. The CDR3 runs 16 residues from the cysteine to the phenylalanine. The entry retains the CDR3 DNA only, 48 bases that are in frame from base 1. Remarks on this clone: Its binding antigen is unknown. No base quality values were provided; no much bigger clone lies one nucleotide off.

The chain joins TRBV5-6 to TRBJ2-1; TRBD1 is perhaps the D gene, given 6 matching bases. This sequence originates from a person aged 18-60 years who received the Ad26.COV2.S COVID-19 vaccine or a placebo. The sample was peripheral blood, taken in a trial of Ad26.COV2.S vaccine versus placebo. The CDR3 amino acid sequence is: CASSSGQSGSYNEQFF. The sequenced DNA is TGTGCCAGCAGCTCTGGACAGTCGGGCTCCTACAATGAGCAGTTCTTC.